A selection of T cell receptor beta chains follows, all from one sample in a study of T cells in Graves' hyperthyroidism and ophthalmopathy. TCRdb itself ran the multiplex PCR reads through MiXCR, one entry per CDR3 protein. In the table there are about 320,000 distinct CDR3 sequences, over 15% of which are singletons. Material: blood. All receptors come from a man between 25 and 39 years old with Graves' hyperthyroidism. Both conserved end residues are part of each CDR3. Fields, in order: J gene, D gene, clone size, V gene, CDR3 DNA, CDR3 protein. A D gene is named only where the DNA matches it firmly. The size of a clone is reported for some rows only, either as once, few or many, or as a class for expanded clones.

>TRBJ2-7|TRBD2|NA|TRBV10-3
TGTGCCATCGGTGGAGGCCCACTAGCGGGCCGAGCCTACGAGCAGTACTTC
CAIGGGPLAGRAYEQYF
>TRBJ2-7|NA|NA|TRBV10-3
TGTGCCATAACCCGGGACCCCTCCTACGAGCAGTACTTC
CAITRDPSYEQYF
>TRBJ1-2|NA|many|TRBV28
TGTGCCAGCAGTTTACCGGCAGGGAACTATGGCTACACCTTC
CASSLPAGNYGYTF
>TRBJ1-1|TRBD1|many|TRBV30
TGTGCCTGGACCCTGACAGGGGAGGACACTGAAGCTTTCTTT
CAWTLTGEDTEAFF
>TRBJ2-3|NA|many|TRBV20-1
TGCAGTGCCACGGGACCATACACAGATACGCAGTATTTT
CSATGPYTDTQYF
>TRBJ1-5|NA|NA|TRBV10-1
TGCGCCAGCAGTGAGAAAAAGGAGAGGCCGGCGAATCAGCCCCAGCATTTT
CASSEKKERPANQPQHF
>TRBJ2-5|TRBD2|NA|TRBV6-1
TGTGCCAGCAGCCGGACTAGCGGGAGTGGGTGGCAAGAGACCCAGTACTTC
CASSRTSGSGWQETQYF
>TRBJ1-2|NA|few|TRBV9
TGTGCCAGCAGCGTAAATGAAAACAGTGGCAGTGGCTACACCTTC
CASSVNENSGSGYTF
>TRBJ1-1|NA|many|TRBV30
TGTGCCTGGGAGGGGGGGGTGAACACTGAAGCTTTCTTT
CAWEGGVNTEAFF
>TRBJ1-1|NA|few|TRBV11-2
TGTGCCAGCAGCTTAGTCAGGGGCCGAACTGAAGCTTTCTTT
CASSLVRGRTEAFF
>TRBJ1-3|NA|many|TRBV18
TGTGCCAGCTCACCACCGGAGGAACGGAGCTCTGGAAACACCATATATTTT
CASSPPEERSSGNTIYF
>TRBJ1-2|NA|NA|TRBV30
TGTGCCTGGAGTGTACCACCTCCAGAAACTCAAAACTCTTTACATTATGGCTACACCTTC
CAWSVPPPETQNSLHYGYTF
>TRBJ2-3|NA|few|TRBV3-1
TGTGCCAGCAGCCAAGATGCGGGTTCAAGGTCGGATACGCAGTATTTT
CASSQDAGSRSDTQYF
>TRBJ2-3|TRBD2|many|TRBV20-1
TGCAGTGCTAAGAGTCGGGCGACTCCCCGACTAGCGGGTTCGTCTAGCACAGATACGCAGTATTTT
CSAKSRATPRLAGSSSTDTQYF
>TRBJ1-2|NA|many|TRBV12-3/TRBV12-4
TGTGCCAGCGCGGGGATCTATGGCTACACCTTC
CASAGIYGYTF
>TRBJ2-5|NA|NA|TRBV7-9
TGTGCCAGCAGCTTAATTCGGGAGACCCAGTACTTC
CASSLIRETQYF
>TRBJ1-5|NA|many|TRBV12-3/TRBV12-4
TGTGCCAGCAGTTTGAGGATGGATCAGCCCCAGCATTTT
CASSLRMDQPQHF
>TRBJ1-5|NA|NA|TRBV10-3
TGTGCCATCAGTGGCTCGGAGGGTCAGCCCCAGCATTTT
CAISGSEGQPQHF
>TRBJ2-5|NA|many|TRBV20-1
TGCAGTGCCGGACAGTGGGAGACCCAGTACTTC
CSAGQWETQYF
>TRBJ2-2|TRBD1|many|TRBV30
TGTGCCTGTGGACAGGTTTACACCGGGGAGCTGTTTTTT
CACGQVYTGELFF
>TRBJ2-7|NA|few|TRBV28
TGTGCCAGCAGCCCCGGTGAGATCTACGAGCAGTACTTC
CASSPGEIYEQYF
>TRBJ1-4|TRBD1|NA|TRBV25-1
TGTGCCAGCAGTACCACCGGGACAGGAGAGGAAAAACTGTTTTTT
CASSTTGTGEEKLFF
>TRBJ2-7|NA|few|TRBV5-4
TGTGCCAGCAGCTCAGGGTCCTCCCCTGGCGAGCAGTACTTC
CASSSGSSPGEQYF
>TRBJ1-6|TRBD1|NA|TRBV9
TGTGCCAGCAGCGTAGGTGGTGGGGACAGAAATTCACCCCTCCACTTT
CASSVGGGDRNSPLHF
>TRBJ2-2|NA|many|TRBV30
TGTGCCTGGAGTGAGTTGTCCCACAGGAACGGGGAGCTGTTTTTT
CAWSELSHRNGELFF
>TRBJ1-4|TRBD1|few|TRBV5-1
TGCGCCAGCAGCTCCGGACAGGGCTGGGGTGAAAAACTGTTTTTT
CASSSGQGWGEKLFF
>TRBJ2-1|NA|many|TRBV7-9
TGTGCCAGCAGCCCGCCCGACAGACCGAATGAGCAGTTCTTC
CASSPPDRPNEQFF
>TRBJ1-5|NA|many|TRBV5-5
TGTGCCAGCAGCCAGGACGCCGGGGGAGGTCAGCCCCAGCATTTT
CASSQDAGGGQPQHF
>TRBJ2-7|NA|few|TRBV7-2
TGTGCCAGCAGCTTAGCAGACAACTCCTACGAGCAGTACTTC
CASSLADNSYEQYF
>TRBJ1-5|NA|NA|TRBV19
TGTGCCAGTAGTGGTACAAGAGATCAGCCCCAGCATTTT
CASSGTRDQPQHF
>TRBJ2-1|NA|NA|TRBV7-2
TGTGCCAGCAGCTTACGAGGATTCAACAATGAGCAGTTCTTC
CASSLRGFNNEQFF
>TRBJ2-7|NA|many|TRBV18
TGTGCCAGCTCACCTTGGGACGTTAACTCCGAGCAGTACTTC
CASSPWDVNSEQYF
>TRBJ2-7|NA|NA|TRBV10-3
TGTGCCATCAGCCAGGGAGAACTTAGCGAGCAGTACTTC
CAISQGELSEQYF
>TRBJ2-7|NA|many|TRBV7-8
TGTGCCAGCAGCCGAGTCTTGGGCTACGAGCAGTACTTC
CASSRVLGYEQYF
>TRBJ2-1|TRBD2|many|TRBV29-1
TGCAGCGTTGAACTAGCGGAGAACAATGAGCAGTTCTTC
CSVELAENNEQFF
>TRBJ2-1|NA|NA|TRBV27
TGTGCCAGCAGCTCCGACAGTCGCTACAATGAGCAGTTCTTC
CASSSDSRYNEQFF
>TRBJ2-1|TRBD1|NA|TRBV12-3/TRBV12-4
TGTGCCAGCAGCCCCGGCAGGGGGCCCTACGAGCAGTTCTTC
CASSPGRGPYEQFF
>TRBJ2-7|NA|many|TRBV5-5
TGTGCCAGCAGCCCCAGGGGCGGGGCTAGCTCCTACGAGCAGTACTTC
CASSPRGGASSYEQYF
>TRBJ1-4|NA|few|TRBV20-1
TGCAGTGCGAGGAGCGATAATGAAAAACTGTTTTTT
CSARSDNEKLFF
>TRBJ1-4|NA|many|TRBV12-3/TRBV12-4
TGTGCCAGCTGCTACAGGGTGGGTTGGGAAAAACTGTTTTTT
CASCYRVGWEKLFF
>TRBJ1-6|TRBD1|NA|TRBV4-1
TGCGCCAGCACCCTAAAAGAAGGGGGCAATTCACCCCTCCACTTT
CASTLKEGGNSPLHF
>TRBJ1-1|NA|many|TRBV11-2
TGTGCCAGCAGGGGGATTGGGGGGGCGAGCACTGAAGCTTTCTTT
CASRGIGGASTEAFF
>TRBJ2-3|NA|many|TRBV20-1
TGCAGTGCGCCTTCTAGCGGCACAGATACGCAGTATTTT
CSAPSSGTDTQYF
>TRBJ2-4|NA|NA|TRBV27
TGTGCCAGCAGGTTAGGAGGGACTCCAGGCCTGTCCAAAAACATTCAGTACTTC
CASRLGGTPGLSKNIQYF
>TRBJ2-3|TRBD1|many|TRBV5-1
TGCGCCAGCAGCGTGGGGACAGGTGGGGATACGCAGTATTTT
CASSVGTGGDTQYF
>TRBJ2-7|TRBD2|NA|TRBV10-2
TGCGCCAGCAGTGAGGCGGAGCTAGCGGAAACCTACGAGCAGTACTTC
CASSEAELAETYEQYF
>TRBJ2-1|NA|NA|TRBV11-3
TGTGCCAGCAGCCTAGATATCTGGGCACTGAACAATGAGCAGTTCTTC
CASSLDIWALNNEQFF
>TRBJ1-1|TRBD1|many|TRBV18
TGTGCCAGCTCACCCAGGGGGGTCGACATGAACACTGAAGCTTTCTTT
CASSPRGVDMNTEAFF
>TRBJ1-1|NA|NA|TRBV11-3
TGTGCCAGCGCGGGAGGCGGATCCAATAGAGGGACGAACCCTGAAGCTTTCTTT
CASAGGGSNRGTNPEAFF
>TRBJ2-1|NA|few|TRBV19
TGTGCCAGTAAATACGGACAAACCCAGTTCTTC
CASKYGQTQFF
>TRBJ2-1|TRBD2|few|TRBV12-3/TRBV12-4
TGTGCGATCGACAGGACTAGCGGCCCTCATGAGCAGTTCTTC
CAIDRTSGPHEQFF
>TRBJ2-5|NA|many|TRBV28
TGTGCCAGCAGTTTCTCGAGGGAGAGTGACCAGTACTTC
CASSFSRESDQYF